This TCR beta chain was observed in a study of T-cell reconstitution after alpha-beta-depleted transplantation in children. This CDR3 contains 17 residues. Germline CDR1 DFQATT, CDR2 SNEGSKA (reference sequence). V dropped 3 bases and J dropped 0 bases, with 17 bases sitting between them. This clonotype was observed many times. For TCRbeta, the library was prepared with unique molecular identifiers. TCRdb reprocessed the PCR reads with MiXCR, giving one entry per CDR3 protein. This sample yields approximately 640,000 distinct CDR3 sequences, of which 15% to 20% are seen a single time; 0.8% to 1.1% belongs to the top ten.

The chain has TRBV20-1 and TRBJ2-2; D assignment may be TRBD1 or TRBD2 (6 bases each). This receptor was taken from a human donor who donated a stem cell graft to a child with acute myeloid leukemia. The sequencing here drew on PBMCs from the stem cell graft donor, taken from the stem cell graft. The CDR3 reads CSARDQTGGANTGELFF. DNA for the CDR3: TGCAGTGCTAGGGACCAGACAGGAGGGGCGAACACCGGGGAGCTGTTTTTT.